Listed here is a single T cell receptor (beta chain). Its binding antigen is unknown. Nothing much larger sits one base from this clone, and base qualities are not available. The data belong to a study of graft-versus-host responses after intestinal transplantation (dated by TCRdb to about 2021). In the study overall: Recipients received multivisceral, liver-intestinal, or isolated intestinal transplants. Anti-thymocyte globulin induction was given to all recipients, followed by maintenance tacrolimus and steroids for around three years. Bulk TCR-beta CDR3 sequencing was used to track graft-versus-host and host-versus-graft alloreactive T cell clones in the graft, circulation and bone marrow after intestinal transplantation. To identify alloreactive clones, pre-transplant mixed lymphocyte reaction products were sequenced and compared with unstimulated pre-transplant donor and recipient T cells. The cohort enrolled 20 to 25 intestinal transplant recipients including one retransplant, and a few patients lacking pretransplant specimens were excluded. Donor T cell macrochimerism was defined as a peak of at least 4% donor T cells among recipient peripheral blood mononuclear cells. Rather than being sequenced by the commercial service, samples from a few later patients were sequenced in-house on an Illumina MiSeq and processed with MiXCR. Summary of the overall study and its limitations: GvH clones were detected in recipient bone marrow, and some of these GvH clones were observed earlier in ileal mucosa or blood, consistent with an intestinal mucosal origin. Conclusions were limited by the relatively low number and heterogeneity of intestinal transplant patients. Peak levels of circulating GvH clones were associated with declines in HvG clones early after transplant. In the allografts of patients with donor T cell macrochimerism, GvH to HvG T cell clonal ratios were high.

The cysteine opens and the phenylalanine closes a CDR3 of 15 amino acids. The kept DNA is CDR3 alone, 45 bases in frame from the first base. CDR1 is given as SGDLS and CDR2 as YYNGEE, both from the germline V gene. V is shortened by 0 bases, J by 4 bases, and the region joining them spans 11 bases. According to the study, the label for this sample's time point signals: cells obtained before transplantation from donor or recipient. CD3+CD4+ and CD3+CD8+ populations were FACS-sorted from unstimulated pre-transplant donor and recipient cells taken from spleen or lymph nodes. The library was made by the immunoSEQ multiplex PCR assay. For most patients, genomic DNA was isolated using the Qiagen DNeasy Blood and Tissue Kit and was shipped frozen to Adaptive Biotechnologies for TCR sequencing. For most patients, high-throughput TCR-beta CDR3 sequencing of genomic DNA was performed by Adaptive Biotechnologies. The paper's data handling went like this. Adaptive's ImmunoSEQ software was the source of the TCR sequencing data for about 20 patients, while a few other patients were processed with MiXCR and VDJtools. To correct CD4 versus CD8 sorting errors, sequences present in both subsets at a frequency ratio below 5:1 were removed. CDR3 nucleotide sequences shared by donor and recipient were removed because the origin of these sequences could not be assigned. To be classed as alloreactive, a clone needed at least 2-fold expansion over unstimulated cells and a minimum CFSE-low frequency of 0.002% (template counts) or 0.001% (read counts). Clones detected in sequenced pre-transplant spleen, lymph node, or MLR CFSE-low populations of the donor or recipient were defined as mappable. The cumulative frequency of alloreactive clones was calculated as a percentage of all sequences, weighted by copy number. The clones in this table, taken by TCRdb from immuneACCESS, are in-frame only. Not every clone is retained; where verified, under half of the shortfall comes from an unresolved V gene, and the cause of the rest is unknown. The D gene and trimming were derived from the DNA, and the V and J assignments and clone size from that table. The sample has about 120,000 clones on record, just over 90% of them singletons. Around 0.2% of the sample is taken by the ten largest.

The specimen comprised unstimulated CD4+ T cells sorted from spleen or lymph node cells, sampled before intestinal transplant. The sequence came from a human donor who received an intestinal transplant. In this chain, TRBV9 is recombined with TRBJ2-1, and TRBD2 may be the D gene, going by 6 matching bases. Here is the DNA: TGTGCCAGCAGCGTAGCCGGGACTGGATACAATGAGCAGTTCTTC. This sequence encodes CASSVAGTGYNEQFF. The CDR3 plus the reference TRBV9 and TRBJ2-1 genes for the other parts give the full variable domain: DSGVTQTPKHLITATGQRVTLRCSPRSGDLSVYWYQQSLDQGLQFLIQYYNGEERAKGNILERFSAQQFPDLHSELNLSSLELGDSALYFCASSVAGTGYNEQFFGPGTRLTVL.